The sequence of this T cell receptor beta chain was determined in a study of beta chain features in type 1 diabetes. Germline V CDR1 and CDR2: SGHRS, YFSETQ. The germline V and J ends were trimmed by 0 bases and 5 bases, with 19 bases remaining between them. CDR3 length: 17 residues. Expressed TCRB transcripts were sequenced after all isolated RNA was converted to cDNA. Method: immunoSEQ multiplex PCR; TCRdb's copy keeps in-frame clones and lacks some. The sample lists some 150,000 clones; about 7% were seen once. This clone was seen a few times. The sample comprised central memory CD4+ T cells from blood. The TCR comes from a woman aged 30 to 39 in good health. V usage is TRBV5-1 and J usage is TRBJ2-3, with TRBD2 as a possible D gene (6 bases). This chain's CDR3 is CASSLAGAGKMGDTQYF. CDR3 sequence (DNA): TGCGCCAGCAGCTTGGCTGGGGCGGGGAAAATGGGAGATACGCAGTATTTT.